What follows are 14 T cell receptor beta chains derived from one specimen sequenced in a study of cytomegalovirus exposure and HLA in healthy donors. Assay used: immunoSEQ multiplex PCR; TCRdb lists only in-frame clones, some missing. The sample lists 150,000 to 180,000 clones, about 86% occurring once. The source material was PBMCs. All receptors derive from a human donor in good health.

The genes are TRBV30 and TRBJ2-7; D may be TRBD2 (5 bases). The CDR3 consists of 13 residues. Germline V gene data show CDR1 as GTSNPN and CDR2 as SVGIG (reference sequence). The germline V and J ends were trimmed by 3 bases and 3 bases, with 12 bases remaining between them. In nucleotides, the CDR3 is TGTGCCTGGAGGGTCGGACTCCACTACGAGCAGTACTTC. As protein: CAWRVGLHYEQYF. The variable domain in full, completed from reference TRBV30 and TRBJ2-7, reads SQTIHQWPATLVQPVGSPLSLECTVEGTSNPNLYWYRQAAGRGLQLLFYSVGIGQISSEVPQNLSASRPQDRQFILSSKKLLLSDSGFYLCAWRVGLHYEQYFGPGTRLTVT.

The chain employs TRBV4-3 and TRBJ1-5; 9 bases match TRBD1. Germline V gene data show CDR1 as LGHNA and CDR2 as YSLEER. V lost 3 bases, J lost 1 base, and 1 base stayed unmatched. The CDR3 loop spans 15 amino acids. The CDR3 spells CASSQGTGSNQPQHF. The CDR3 region has the DNA TGCGCCAGCAGCCAGGGGACAGGGAGCAATCAGCCCCAGCATTTT.

This rearrangement joins TRBV30 to TRBJ2-7; TRBD1 matches 7 bases. CDR3 length: 13 amino acids. Germline V CDR1 and CDR2: GTSNPN, SVGIG (reference sequence). V lost 5 bases and J lost 12; bases outside the gene matches: 16. CDR3 sequence: CAWAGTARARWYF. CDR3 DNA sequence: TGTGCCTGGGCCGGGACAGCAAGGGCCCGGTGGTACTTC.

This sequence joins TRBV7-9 and TRBJ2-7; 7 bases align to TRBD2. CDR1 SEHNR and CDR2 FQNEAQ come from the germline V gene (reference sequence). V shed 4 bases, J shed 2 bases, and the junction held 11 bases outside the gene matches. There are 16 residues in the CDR3. The CDR3 loop is CASSSSGGGNTYEQYF. The DNA of the CDR3 is TGTGCCAGCAGCTCCTCTGGCGGGGGTAACACCTACGAGCAGTACTTC.

On this clone itself: Other DNA sequences within the sample encode an identical CDR3. V gene TRBV5-1 combines with J gene TRBJ1-2, with 9 bases aligning to TRBD1. Germline assignment: CDR1 SGHRS and CDR2 YFSETQ. The V segment lost 2 bases and the J segment 4 bases; nucleotides outside the gene matches: 3. CDR3 length equals 14 residues. CDR3 DNA sequence: TGCGCCAGCAGCTTAACAGGGGGCAGCTATGGCTACACCTTC. Protein product: CASSLTGGSYGYTF.

This rearrangement joins TRBV2 to TRBJ1-1, with D tentatively TRBD1 (6 bases). The V end lost 3 bases, the J end lost 6 bases, and 17 bases lay between the germline ends. The CDR3 sequence is 15 residues long. Germline lookup yields CDR1 SNHLY and CDR2 FYNNEI. Written as DNA, the CDR3 is TGTGCCAGCAGTGAGAGGGACATTCTTTTTCCTGAAGCTTTCTTT. As protein: CASSERDILFPEAFF.

The V gene is TRBV2, the J gene TRBJ2-1; 9 bases are a match to TRBD2. The V gene's germline CDR1 is SNHLY and CDR2 FYNNEI. The CDR3 is 15 amino acids. The junction had 4 bases not matched to a gene; V was cut back by 7 bases and J by 0 bases. CDR3 DNA: TGTGCCAGCACCTATAGCGGGGGCTCCTACAATGAGCAGTTCTTC. Translation: CASTYSGGSYNEQFF.

The chain recombines TRBV27 with TRBJ2-4; 8 nucleotides match TRBD2. Germline loops: CDR1 MNHEY, CDR2 SMNVEV (reference sequence). CDR3 length equals 15 residues. J gave up 1 base and V 5 bases, and 4 bases lay outside the gene matches. This chain's CDR3 is CASSRSSGAKNIQYF. For the CDR3, the DNA is TGTGCCAGCAGTAGATCTAGCGGGGCCAAAAACATTCAGTACTTC.

CDR3 DNA: TGTGCCAGCAGCTTAACGGTCGTACAGGGGACTGAAGCTTTCTTT. Translated: CASSLTVVQGTEAFF. This rearrangement joins TRBV7-3 to TRBJ1-1; TRBD1 agrees at 7 bases. CDR1 and CDR2 (germline): SGHTA, FQGTGA. Unmatched junction bases numbered 6, after V lost 0 bases and J lost 5 bases. The CDR3 is made up of 15 amino acids.

V gene TRBV6-1 combines with J gene TRBJ2-2; maybe TRBD2 (6 bases). Germline CDR1 and CDR2: MNHNS and SASEGT. Trimming stripped 1 base from V and 7 bases from J, with 19 bases between. This CDR3 contains 17 residues. The CDR3 region is CASSEGGWGGYIGELFF. The CDR3 DNA reads TGTGCCAGCAGTGAAGGGGGGTGGGGAGGATACATCGGGGAGCTGTTTTTT.

The J gene is TRBJ2-1, the V gene TRBV7-9, with 7 bases matching TRBD2. J was trimmed by 0 bases and V by 5 bases; bases with no gene match: 7. Germline loops: CDR1 SEHNR, CDR2 FQNEAQ (reference sequence). The CDR3 covers 16 residues. The CDR3: CASSPVAGVSYNEQFF. As DNA, the CDR3 is TGTGCCAGCAGCCCCGTGGCGGGAGTCTCCTACAATGAGCAGTTCTTC.

J is TRBJ2-1 and V is TRBV19; possible D gene TRBD2, 6 bases. Germline loops: CDR1 LNHDA, CDR2 SQIVND (reference sequence). The V and J ends lost 5 bases and 0 bases respectively, with 8 bases between them. The CDR3 length is 14 residues. The CDR3 DNA sequence: TGTGCCAGTAGTTTGCGGGACTCCTACAATGAGCAGTTCTTC. Translating gives CASSLRDSYNEQFF.

The chain couples TRBV4-2 to TRBJ2-3, with 13 bases that match TRBD2. V was clipped by 4 bases and J by 6 bases; unmatched bases: 10. This CDR3 spans 17 amino acids. CDR1 is LGHNA, CDR2 YNFKEQ, per germline. CDR3 residues: CASSRTVLAGGTDTQYF. In DNA form, the CDR3 reads TGTGCCAGCAGCCGTACTGTACTAGCGGGAGGGACTGATACGCAGTATTTT.

The CDR3 reads CASSTSGGEQFF. In DNA, the CDR3 is TGTGCCAGTAGTACATCCGGGGGTGAGCAGTTCTTC. The V call is TRBV19, the J call TRBJ2-1, with D possibly matching TRBD2 (6 bases). Germline V gives CDR1 LNHDA, CDR2 SQIVND (reference sequence). The CDR3 extends over 12 amino acids. V shed 4 bases and J shed 9 bases, with 10 bases lying between them.